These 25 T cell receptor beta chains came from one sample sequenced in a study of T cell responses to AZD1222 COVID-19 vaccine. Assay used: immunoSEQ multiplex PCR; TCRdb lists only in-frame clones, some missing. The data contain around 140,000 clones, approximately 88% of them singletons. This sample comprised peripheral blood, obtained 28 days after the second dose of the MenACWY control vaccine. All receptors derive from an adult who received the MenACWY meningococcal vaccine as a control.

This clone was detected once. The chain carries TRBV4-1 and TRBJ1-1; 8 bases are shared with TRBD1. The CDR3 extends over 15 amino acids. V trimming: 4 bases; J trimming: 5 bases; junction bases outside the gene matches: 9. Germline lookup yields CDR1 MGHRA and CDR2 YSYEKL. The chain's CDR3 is CASSPWTGKPTEAFF. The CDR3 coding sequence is TGCGCCAGCAGCCCCTGGACAGGGAAGCCTACTGAAGCTTTCTTT.

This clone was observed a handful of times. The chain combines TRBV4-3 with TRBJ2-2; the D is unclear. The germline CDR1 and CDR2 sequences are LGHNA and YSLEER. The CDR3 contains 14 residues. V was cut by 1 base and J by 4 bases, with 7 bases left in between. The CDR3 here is CASSQGIATGELFF. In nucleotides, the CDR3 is TGCGCCAGCAGCCAAGGTATCGCCACCGGGGAGCTGTTTTTT.

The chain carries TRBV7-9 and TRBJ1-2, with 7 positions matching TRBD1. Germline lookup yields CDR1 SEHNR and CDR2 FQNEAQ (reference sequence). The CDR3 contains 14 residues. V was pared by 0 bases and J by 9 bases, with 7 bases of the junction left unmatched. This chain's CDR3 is CASSLAQTGRSYTF. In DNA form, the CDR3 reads TGTGCCAGCAGCTTAGCCCAGACAGGGAGGAGCTACACCTTC.

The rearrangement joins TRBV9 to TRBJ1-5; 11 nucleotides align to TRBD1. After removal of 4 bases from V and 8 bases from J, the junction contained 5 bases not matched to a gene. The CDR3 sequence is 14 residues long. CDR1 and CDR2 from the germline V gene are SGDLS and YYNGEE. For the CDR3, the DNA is TGTGCCAGCAGCCCGGGACAGGGGGAAGAGCCCCAGCATTTT. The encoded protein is CASSPGQGEEPQHF. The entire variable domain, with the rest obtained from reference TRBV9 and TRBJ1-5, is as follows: DSGVTQTPKHLITATGQRVTLRCSPRSGDLSVYWYQQSLDQGLQFLIQYYNGEERAKGNILERFSAQQFPDLHSELNLSSLELGDSALYFCASSPGQGEEPQHFGDGTRLSIL.

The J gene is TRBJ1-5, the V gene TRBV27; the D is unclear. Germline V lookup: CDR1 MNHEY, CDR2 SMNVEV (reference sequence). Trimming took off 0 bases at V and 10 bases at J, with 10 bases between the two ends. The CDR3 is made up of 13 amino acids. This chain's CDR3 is CASSLSQIGPQHF. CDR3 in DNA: TGTGCCAGCAGTTTATCCCAGATAGGACCCCAGCATTTT.

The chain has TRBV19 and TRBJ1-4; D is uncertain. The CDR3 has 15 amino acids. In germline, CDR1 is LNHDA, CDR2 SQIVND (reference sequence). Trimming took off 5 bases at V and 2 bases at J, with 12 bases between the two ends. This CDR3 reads CASSDRGTTNEKLFF. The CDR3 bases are TGTGCCAGTAGTGACCGAGGAACGACTAATGAAAAACTGTTTTTT.

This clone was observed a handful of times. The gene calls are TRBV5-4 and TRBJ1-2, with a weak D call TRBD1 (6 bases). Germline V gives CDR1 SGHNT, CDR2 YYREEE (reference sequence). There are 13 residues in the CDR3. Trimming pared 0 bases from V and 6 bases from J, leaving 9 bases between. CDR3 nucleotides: TGTGCCAGCAGCTTGGTTCCAGGGGATGGCTACACCTTC. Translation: CASSLVPGDGYTF.

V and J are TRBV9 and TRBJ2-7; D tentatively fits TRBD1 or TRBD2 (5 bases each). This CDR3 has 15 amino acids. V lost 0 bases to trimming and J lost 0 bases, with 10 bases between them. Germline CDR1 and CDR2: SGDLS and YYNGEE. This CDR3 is CASSVAGDLSYEQYF. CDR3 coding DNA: TGTGCCAGCAGCGTAGCCGGGGACCTCTCCTACGAGCAGTACTTC.

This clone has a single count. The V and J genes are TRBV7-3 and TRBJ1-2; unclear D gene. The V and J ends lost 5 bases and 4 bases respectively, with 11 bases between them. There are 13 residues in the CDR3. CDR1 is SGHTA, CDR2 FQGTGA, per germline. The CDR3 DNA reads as TGTGCCAGCAGCCTGGGGATCGGCTATGGCTACACCTTC. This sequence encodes CASSLGIGYGYTF.

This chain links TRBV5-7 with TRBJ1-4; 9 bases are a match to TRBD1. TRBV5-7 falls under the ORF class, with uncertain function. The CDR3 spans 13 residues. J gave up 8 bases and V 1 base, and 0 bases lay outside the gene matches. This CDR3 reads CASSLTGGEKLFF. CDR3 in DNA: TGTGCCAGCAGCTTGACAGGGGGCGAAAAACTGTTTTTT.

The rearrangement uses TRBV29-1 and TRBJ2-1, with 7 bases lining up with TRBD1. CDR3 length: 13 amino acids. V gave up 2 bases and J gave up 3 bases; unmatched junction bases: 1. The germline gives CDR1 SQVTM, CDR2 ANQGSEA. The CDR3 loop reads CSVETGDYNEQFF. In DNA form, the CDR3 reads TGCAGCGTTGAAACAGGGGACTACAATGAGCAGTTCTTC.

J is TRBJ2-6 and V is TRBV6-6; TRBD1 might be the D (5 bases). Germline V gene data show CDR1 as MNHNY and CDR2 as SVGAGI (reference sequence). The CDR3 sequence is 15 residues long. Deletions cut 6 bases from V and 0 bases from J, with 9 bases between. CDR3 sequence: CASSWGSSGANVLTF. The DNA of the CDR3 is TGTGCCAGCAGCTGGGGCAGCTCTGGGGCCAACGTCCTGACTTTC.

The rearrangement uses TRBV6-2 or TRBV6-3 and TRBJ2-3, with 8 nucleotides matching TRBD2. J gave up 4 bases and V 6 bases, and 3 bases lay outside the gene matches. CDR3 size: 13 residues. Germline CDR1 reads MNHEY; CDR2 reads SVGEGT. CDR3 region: CASSLAGSDTQYF. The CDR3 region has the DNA TGTGCCAGCAGCTTAGCGGGATCAGATACGCAGTATTTT.

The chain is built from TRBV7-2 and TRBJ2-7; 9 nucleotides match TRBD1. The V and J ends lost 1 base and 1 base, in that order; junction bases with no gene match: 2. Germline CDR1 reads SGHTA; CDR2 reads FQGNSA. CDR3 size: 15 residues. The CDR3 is CASSLEGTGSYEQYF. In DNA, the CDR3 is TGTGCCAGCAGCTTAGAGGGGACAGGGTCCTACGAGCAGTACTTC.

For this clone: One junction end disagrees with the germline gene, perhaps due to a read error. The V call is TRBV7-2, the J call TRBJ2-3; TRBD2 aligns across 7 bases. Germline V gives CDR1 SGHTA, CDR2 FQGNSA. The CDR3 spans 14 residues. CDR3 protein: CASSLAVPTDTQYF. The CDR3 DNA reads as TGTGCCAGCAGCCTAGCGGTCCCCACAGATACGCAGTATTTT.

The CDR3 DNA sequence: TGTGCCAGCAGCTTATCACTACGTACCGTCCAAGAGACCCAGTACTTC. This encodes CASSLSLRTVQETQYF. The V and J genes are TRBV11-2 and TRBJ2-5, with D uncertain. Germline V gene lookup returns CDR1 SGHAT and CDR2 FQNNGV. The CDR3 has 16 amino acids. V gave up 2 bases and J gave up 1 base, with 14 bases separating them.

Here the CDR3 reads CASSLFGELFF. The CDR3 DNA follows: TGTGCCAGCAGCCTTTTCGGGGAGCTGTTTTTT. This sequence joins TRBV6-2 or TRBV6-3 and TRBJ2-2; D unclear. V was cut by 6 bases and J by 7 bases, with 6 bases left in between. The germline CDR1 and CDR2 sequences are MNHEY and SVGEGT. This CDR3 is 11 amino acids long.

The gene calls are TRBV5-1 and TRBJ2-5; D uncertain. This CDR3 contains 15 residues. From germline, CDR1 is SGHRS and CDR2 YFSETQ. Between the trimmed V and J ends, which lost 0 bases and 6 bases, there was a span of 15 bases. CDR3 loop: CASSLDSSSGQTQYF. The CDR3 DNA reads TGCGCCAGCAGCTTGGACAGTTCAAGTGGGCAGACCCAGTACTTC. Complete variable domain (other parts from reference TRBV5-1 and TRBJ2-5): KAGVTQTPRYLIKTRGQQVTLSCSPISGHRSVSWYQQTPGQGLQFLFEYFSETQRNKGNFPGRFSGRQFSNSRSEMNVSTLELGDSALYLCASSLDSSSGQTQYFGPGTRLLVL.

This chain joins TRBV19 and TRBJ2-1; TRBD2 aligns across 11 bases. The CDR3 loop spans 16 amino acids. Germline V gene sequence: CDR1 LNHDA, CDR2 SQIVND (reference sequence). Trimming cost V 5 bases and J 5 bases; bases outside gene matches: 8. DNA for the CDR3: TGTGCCAGTAGTGGAACTAGCGGGAGAAGCAACAATGAGCAGTTCTTC. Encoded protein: CASSGTSGRSNNEQFF.

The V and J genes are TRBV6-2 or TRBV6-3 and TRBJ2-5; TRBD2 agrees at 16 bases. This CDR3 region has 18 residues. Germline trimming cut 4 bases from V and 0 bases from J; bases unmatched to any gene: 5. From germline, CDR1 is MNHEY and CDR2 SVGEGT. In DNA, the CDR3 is TGTGCCAGCAGTTTACCGGGACTAGCGGGGGGGTACCAAGAGACCCAGTACTTC. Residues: CASSLPGLAGGYQETQYF.

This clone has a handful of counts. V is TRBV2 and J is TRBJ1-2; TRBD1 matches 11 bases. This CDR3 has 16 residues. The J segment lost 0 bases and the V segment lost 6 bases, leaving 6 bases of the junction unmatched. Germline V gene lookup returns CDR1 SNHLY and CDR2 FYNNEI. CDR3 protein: CASRAGTGGSNYGYTF. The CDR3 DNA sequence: TGTGCCAGCAGAGCCGGGACAGGGGGGTCTAACTATGGCTACACCTTC.

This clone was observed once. The CDR3 here is CASRPDGGSYGYTF. As DNA, the CDR3 is TGTGCCAGCCGACCGGACGGGGGATCTTATGGCTACACCTTC. The V gene is TRBV11-2, the J gene TRBJ1-2; D might be TRBD1 (5 bases). Germline CDR1 SGHAT, CDR2 FQNNGV. V was trimmed by 8 bases and J by 5 bases, leaving 18 bases between them. The CDR3 is 14 residues long.

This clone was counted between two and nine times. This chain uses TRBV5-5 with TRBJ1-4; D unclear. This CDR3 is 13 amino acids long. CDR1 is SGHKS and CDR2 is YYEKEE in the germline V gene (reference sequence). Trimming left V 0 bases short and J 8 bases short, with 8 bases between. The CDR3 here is CASSLANGEKLFF. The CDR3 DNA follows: TGTGCCAGCAGCTTGGCCAACGGGGAAAAACTGTTTTTT.

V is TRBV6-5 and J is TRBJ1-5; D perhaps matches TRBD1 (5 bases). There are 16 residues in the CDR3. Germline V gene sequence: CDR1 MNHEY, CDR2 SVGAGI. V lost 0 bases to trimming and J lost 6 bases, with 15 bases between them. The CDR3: CASSYSSAGEGQPQHF. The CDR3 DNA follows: TGTGCCAGCAGTTACTCGAGTGCGGGGGAGGGTCAGCCCCAGCATTTT.

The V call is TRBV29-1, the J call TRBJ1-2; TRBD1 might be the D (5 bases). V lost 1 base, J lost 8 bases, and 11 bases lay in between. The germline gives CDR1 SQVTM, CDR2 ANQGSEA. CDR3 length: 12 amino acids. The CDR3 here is CSVEARGSGYTF. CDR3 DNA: TGCAGCGTTGAAGCCCGGGGGAGCGGCTACACCTTC.